A selection of T cell receptor beta chains follows, all from one sample in a study of blood T cell repertoires in COVID-19. The method was immunoSEQ multiplex PCR; TCRdb's version includes in-frame clones alone and lacks a portion of them. The sample holds approximately 170,000 clones; 85% to 90% are singletons and the top ten take about 10%. Sequenced input: peripheral blood. Source of these receptors: a woman in her fifties or sixties with COVID-19, enrolled during active disease. The CDR3 runs from the conserved cysteine through the conserved F or W. The order of the fields is CDR3 length, V gene, J gene, clone size, CDR3 protein. Rows may omit the clone size; those that give it use once, few, many or a size class.

14	TRBV9	TRBJ2-7	.	CASSVATSGYEQYF
15	TRBV27	TRBJ1-1	.	CASSLVGQGGTEAFF
11	TRBV19	TRBJ1-2	.	CASTFSYGYTF
13	TRBV19	TRBJ2-1	.	CASSINRANEQFF
16	TRBV24-1	TRBJ1-2	.	CATSDPRQGANYGYTF
14	TRBV4-3	TRBJ1-1	few	CASSQEGSSWWAFF
13	TRBV3-1/TRBV3-2	TRBJ2-5	.	CASSQRGQETQYF
16	TRBV18	TRBJ2-2	once	CASSQDIGRGTGELFF
15	TRBV5-6	TRBJ2-7	.	CASSPGLADVYEQYF
15	TRBV9	TRBJ2-7	.	CASSVEQSASYEQYF
15	TRBV19	TRBJ2-3	.	CASSIVPGGQDTQYF
13	TRBV6-5	TRBJ2-7	.	CAIATEGPYEQYF
15	TRBV4-3	TRBJ1-5	few	CASSQDDRRDQPQHF
16	TRBV28	TRBJ2-2	.	CASSSWTSGKVGELFF
14	TRBV5-5	TRBJ2-7	.	CASSLGDRLHEQYF
13	TRBV29-1	TRBJ1-2	once	CSVEEQGAGGYTF
15	TRBV4-3	TRBJ1-1	.	CASSQETVVNTEAFF
11	TRBV24-1	TRBJ2-7	.	CATSEGSEQYF
13	TRBV6-5	TRBJ1-6	.	CASSRGRNSPLHF
15	TRBV5-1	TRBJ1-5	once	CASSLNGIENQPQHF
16	TRBV5-1	TRBJ1-1	.	CASSLRFGYMNTEAFF
13	TRBV5-6	TRBJ1-2	.	CASSLDRLYGYTF
15	TRBV25-1	TRBJ2-5	.	CASSEFLGLSETQYF
15	TRBV29-1	TRBJ2-7	.	CSVEGIAGAPYEQYF
13	TRBV30	TRBJ1-2	.	CAWSANYAYGYTF
15	TRBV7-2	TRBJ1-5	.	CASSPWGQGSQPQHF
15	TRBV6-5	TRBJ1-2	.	CASRRQGAQDYGYTF
13	TRBV19	TRBJ2-7	.	CASSSDRSYEQYF
17	TRBV10-3	TRBJ2-6	.	CAISESDRGSGANVLTF
15	TRBV28	TRBJ1-5	.	CASRSGQGVYQPQHF
14	TRBV18	TRBJ2-3	.	CASSPFSTGDTQYF
13	TRBV24-1	TRBJ1-2	once	CATSDPTGVGYTF
17	TRBV11-3	TRBJ2-3	.	CASSRRLAGGNTDTQYF
15	TRBV11-3	TRBJ1-2	.	CASSLVQGVAYGYTF
15	TRBV7-3	TRBJ2-1	.	CASSPRTSGYNEQFF
17	TRBV19	TRBJ2-6	.	CASLGATVYSGANVLTF
15	TRBV11-3	TRBJ1-5	.	CASSLTGTDNQPQHF
15	TRBV6-6	TRBJ1-1	.	CASSYSLQGVTEAFF
17	TRBV3-1/TRBV3-2	TRBJ1-4	once	CASSQDGTGAGGEKLFF
17	TRBV9	TRBJ2-2	.	CASSIPAQGGNTGELFF
16	TRBV9	TRBJ1-1	once	CASSVVDRGSLTEAFF
15	TRBV6-2/TRBV6-3	TRBJ2-7	.	CASSYSGTSTSEQYF
15	TRBV30	TRBJ1-2	.	CAYHSGGHRDYGYTF
13	TRBV5-1	TRBJ2-7	once	CASSWSLGDEQYF